Listed below are T cell receptor beta chains from one sample, sequenced in a study of naive and memory T cell subsets. TCRdb used MiXCR to reprocess the UMI-ligation and nested PCR reads, holding one entry per CDR3 protein. There are 120,000 to 150,000 distinct CDR3 sequences in the sample; about a sixth occur only once, and approximately 0.13% lies in the top ten. Sequenced material: naive CD4+ T cells from blood. Receptor source: a human donor in good health. The CDR3 runs from the conserved cysteine through the conserved F or W. D genes are given only for firm matches. Not all rows give a size; the values are once, few, many and, for expanded clones, a class.

17 NA NA TRBJ1-3 TRBV10-2 TGCGCCAGCAGTGAGTCGACGTCGGGCCTCTCTGGAAACACCATATATTTT CASSESTSGLSGNTIYF
15 NA NA TRBJ1-5 TRBV5-4 TGTGCCAGCAGCAGAAACCCTGGGAGCAATCAGCCCCAGCATTTT CASSRNPGSNQPQHF
15 NA few TRBJ2-2 TRBV7-2 TGTGCCAGCAGCTCTACCGAAGACAGGAGAGGGGAGCTGTTTTTT CASSSTEDRRGELFF
13 NA few TRBJ1-4 TRBV2 TGTGCCAGCACCAGGGAGGACGGTGAAAAACTGTTTTTT CASTREDGEKLFF
14 TRBD1 few TRBJ1-4 TRBV7-8 TGTGCCAGCAGCTTAGAGGGGGCATTCCGAAAACTGTTTTTT CASSLEGAFRKLFF
14 TRBD2 few TRBJ2-1 TRBV29-1 TGCAGCGTTCCGACTAGCGAGTCCTACAATGAGCAGTTCTTC CSVPTSESYNEQFF
15 TRBD1 few TRBJ1-4 TRBV19 TGTGCCAGTAGCCGACAGGGGATGAGCAATGAAAAACTGTTTTTT CASSRQGMSNEKLFF
14 NA few TRBJ1-5 TRBV5-5 TGTGCCAGCAGCTTAGACAGAAGCAATCAGCCCCAGCATTTT CASSLDRSNQPQHF
14 NA few TRBJ1-5 TRBV20-1 TGCAGTGCTACCGTGGGGGAGAGCAATCAGCCCCAGCATTTT CSATVGESNQPQHF
14 NA NA TRBJ2-5 TRBV11-1 TGTGCCAGCAGCTTTTCCCCAGGGCAAGAGACCCAGTACTTC CASSFSPGQETQYF
11 NA few TRBJ2-2 TRBV5-1 TGCGCCAGCAAAGGGGAAGGGGAGCTGTTTTTT CASKGEGELFF
16 NA few TRBJ2-1 TRBV24-1 TGTGCCACCAGTGATTCCGGGCAGGGCTCCTACAATGAGCAGTTCTTC CATSDSGQGSYNEQFF
16 TRBD2 few TRBJ2-3 TRBV9 TGTGCCAGCAGCGTAGCGGCTAGCGGGAGCTCAGATACGCAGTATTTT CASSVAASGSSDTQYF
16 TRBD1 NA TRBJ1-2 TRBV2 TGTGCCAGCAAGACTCCCGGGACAGGGCTGAACTATGGCTACACCTTC CASKTPGTGLNYGYTF
13 NA NA TRBJ1-3 TRBV29-1 TGCAGCGTCTCGTGGTTCTCTGGAAACACCATATATTTT CSVSWFSGNTIYF
14 NA NA TRBJ1-2 TRBV9 TGTGCCAGCAGCGCGGCAAGGAACAACTATGGCTACACCTTC CASSAARNNYGYTF
16 NA few TRBJ2-5 TRBV7-8 TGTGCCAGCAGCTTTACAAGGTGGGGGCCTCAAGAGACCCAGTACTTC CASSFTRWGPQETQYF
13 NA few TRBJ2-2 TRBV5-1 TGCGCCAGCAGCCGGACGGTTTCCGGGGAGCTGTTTTTT CASSRTVSGELFF
11 NA NA TRBJ2-7 TRBV5-1 TGCGCCAGCACTGATAACTACGAGCAGTACTTC CASTDNYEQYF
17 TRBD2 few TRBJ2-7 TRBV6-2/TRBV6-3 TGTGCCAGCAGTTACGAGACTAGCGGAGTTTTATCCTACGAGCAGTACTTC CASSYETSGVLSYEQYF
15 TRBD2 NA TRBJ2-7 TRBV28 TGTGCCAGCAGTTCTAGCGGGCGTGAATCCTACGAGCAGTACTTC CASSSSGRESYEQYF
13 NA NA TRBJ2-7 TRBV7-2 TGTGCCAGCAGCCCCCAAGCCCCCTACGAGCAGTACTTC CASSPQAPYEQYF
13 NA NA TRBJ2-1 TRBV2 TGTGCCAGCAGGCGGGACTCCGACAATGAGCAGTTCTTC CASRRDSDNEQFF
13 NA NA TRBJ1-2 TRBV5-1 TGCGCCAGCAGTTCGACAGGTCTCTATGGCTACACCTTC CASSSTGLYGYTF
14 TRBD2 few TRBJ2-3 TRBV29-1 TGCAGCGTTTCGCGCAGCGGGGGCACAGATACGCAGTATTTT CSVSRSGGTDTQYF
13 NA NA TRBJ2-3 TRBV29-1 TGCAGCGTTGAAAGGCCCGGCACAGATACGCAGTATTTT CSVERPGTDTQYF
13 TRBD1 NA TRBJ1-5 TRBV20-1 TGCAGTGCTCAAGGACAGGCTGGGCAGCCCCAGCATTTT CSAQGQAGQPQHF
14 NA few TRBJ1-5 TRBV30 TGTGCCTGGACGGAATCTAATAGCAATCAGCCCCAGCATTTT CAWTESNSNQPQHF
17 TRBD1 once TRBJ1-2 TRBV19 TGTGCCAGTAGCTCAACAGGGGTTAGGGCTGAGTTGAATGGCTACACCTTC CASSSTGVRAELNGYTF
14 TRBD1 few TRBJ1-1 TRBV7-9 TGTGCCAGCAGCTGGACAGGGGGCGGCACTGAAGCTTTCTTT CASSWTGGGTEAFF
17 NA few TRBJ1-1 TRBV7-9 TGTGCCAGCAGCGGACGCCGATTTGGGAGGAGGAACACTGAAGCTTTCTTT CASSGRRFGRRNTEAFF
16 TRBD2 few TRBJ2-2 TRBV24-1 TGTGCCACCAGTGACCCTAGCGGGAGAATCTCCGGGGAGCTGTTTTTT CATSDPSGRISGELFF
16 NA NA TRBJ2-2 TRBV7-3 TGTGCCAGCAGCTTACAAGCTGGGACAAACACCGGGGAGCTGTTTTTT CASSLQAGTNTGELFF
15 TRBD1 few TRBJ2-1 TRBV7-2 TGTGCCAGCAGCTTAAAGACAGGGGGTTACCATGAGCAGTTCTTC CASSLKTGGYHEQFF
13 NA NA TRBJ2-1 TRBV7-9 TGTGCCAGCAGCTTAGATTCAGGAGATGAGCAGTTCTTC CASSLDSGDEQFF
16 TRBD2 NA TRBJ2-3 TRBV11-2 TGTGCCAGCAGCCAGGGAGCGGGAGGGCCCACAGATACGAAGTATTTT CASSQGAGGPTDTKYF
14 TRBD1 few TRBJ2-7 TRBV18 TGTGCCAGCTCACCGACAGGGGGACATGGGGAGCAGTACTTC CASSPTGGHGEQYF
15 NA many TRBJ2-1 TRBV12-3/TRBV12-4 TGTGCCAGCAGTGCACTCGCTCTCTCCTACAATGAGCAGTTCTTC CASSALALSYNEQFF
15 TRBD1 once TRBJ2-3 TRBV19 TGTGCCAGTAGCAAGCGGGACAGGGTCACAGATACGCAGTATTTT CASSKRDRVTDTQYF
14 NA NA TRBJ2-7 TRBV5-1 TGCGCCAGCAGCTTGGGGATACAGGGATACGAGCAGTACTTC CASSLGIQGYEQYF
17 NA few TRBJ2-3 TRBV13 TGTGCCAGCAGCTTAAGATTCTATGGGGAGAGTCCAGATACGCAGTATTTT CASSLRFYGESPDTQYF
15 TRBD1 few TRBJ2-5 TRBV3-1 TGTGCCAGCAGCAGACAGGGTTCGAAGGTAGAGACCCAGTACTTC CASSRQGSKVETQYF
15 TRBD2 NA TRBJ2-4 TRBV28 TGTGCCAGCAGCTCCCTAGCGGGAGACGGAAACATTCAGTACTTC CASSSLAGDGNIQYF
15 TRBD1 NA TRBJ2-7 TRBV29-1 TGCAGCGTTGCGAAACCGGGACAGGGTTCCTACGAGCAGTACTTC CSVAKPGQGSYEQYF
13 TRBD2 few TRBJ2-7 TRBV20-1 TGCAGTGCTCCTACTAGCGGGAGCTACGAGCAGTACTTC CSAPTSGSYEQYF
14 NA NA TRBJ1-1 TRBV7-2 TGTGCCAGCAGCTTATTAGGACAGAACACTGAAGCTTTCTTT CASSLLGQNTEAFF